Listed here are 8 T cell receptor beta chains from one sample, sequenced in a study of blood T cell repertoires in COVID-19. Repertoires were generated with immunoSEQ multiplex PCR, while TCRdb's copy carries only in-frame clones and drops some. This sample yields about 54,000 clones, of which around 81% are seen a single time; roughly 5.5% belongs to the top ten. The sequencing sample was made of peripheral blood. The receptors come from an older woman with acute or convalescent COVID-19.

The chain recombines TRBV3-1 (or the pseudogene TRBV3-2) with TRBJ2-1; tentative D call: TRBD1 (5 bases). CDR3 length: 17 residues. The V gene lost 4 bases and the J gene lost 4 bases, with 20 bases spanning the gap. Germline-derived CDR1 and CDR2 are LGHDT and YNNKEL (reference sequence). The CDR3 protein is CASSPHGDRPLYNEQFF. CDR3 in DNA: TGTGCCAGCAGCCCCCACGGCGACAGACCCCTTTACAATGAGCAGTTCTTC.

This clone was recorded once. CDR3 bases: TGTGCCAGCTCTAGCTTGGGAGAGAACTATGGCTACACCTTC. Its protein is CASSSLGENYGYTF. The chain carries TRBV6-6 and TRBJ1-2; D gene ambiguous. The length of the CDR3 is 14 residues. Germline V CDR1 and CDR2: MNHNY, SVGAGI (reference sequence). Trimming took 8 bases from V and 2 from J, leaving 15 bases between them.

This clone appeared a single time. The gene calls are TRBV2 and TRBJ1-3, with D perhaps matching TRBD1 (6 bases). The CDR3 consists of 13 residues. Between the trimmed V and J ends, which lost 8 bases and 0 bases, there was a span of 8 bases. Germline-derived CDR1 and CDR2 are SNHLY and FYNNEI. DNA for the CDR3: TGTGCCAGCGTACAGGGCTCTGGAAACACCATATATTTT. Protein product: CASVQGSGNTIYF.

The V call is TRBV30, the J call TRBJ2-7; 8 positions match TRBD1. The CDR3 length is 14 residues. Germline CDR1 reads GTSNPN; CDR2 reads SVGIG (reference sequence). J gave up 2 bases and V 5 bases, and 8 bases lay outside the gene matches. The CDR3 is CAWGPWTGPYEQYF. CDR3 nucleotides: TGTGCCTGGGGTCCTTGGACAGGGCCCTACGAGCAGTACTTC.

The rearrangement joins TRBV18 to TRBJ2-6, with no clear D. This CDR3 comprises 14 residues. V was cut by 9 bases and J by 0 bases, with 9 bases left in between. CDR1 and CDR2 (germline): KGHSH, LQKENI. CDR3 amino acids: CASPSNSGANVLTF. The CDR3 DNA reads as TGTGCCAGTCCGAGTAACTCTGGGGCCAACGTCCTGACTTTC.

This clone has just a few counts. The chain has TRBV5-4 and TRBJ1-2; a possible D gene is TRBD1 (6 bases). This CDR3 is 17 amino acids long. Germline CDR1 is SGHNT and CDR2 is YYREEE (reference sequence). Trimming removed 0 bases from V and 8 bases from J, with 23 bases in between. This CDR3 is CASSLAPIGRGGVGYTF. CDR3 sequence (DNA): TGTGCCAGCAGCTTGGCCCCGATTGGCAGGGGTGGAGTCGGCTACACCTTC.

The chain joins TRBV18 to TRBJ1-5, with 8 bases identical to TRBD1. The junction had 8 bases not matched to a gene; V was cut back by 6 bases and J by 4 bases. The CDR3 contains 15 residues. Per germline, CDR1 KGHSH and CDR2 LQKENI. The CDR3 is CASSPRGQANQPQHF. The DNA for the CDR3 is TGTGCCAGCTCCCCGCGGGGACAGGCTAATCAGCCCCAGCATTTT.

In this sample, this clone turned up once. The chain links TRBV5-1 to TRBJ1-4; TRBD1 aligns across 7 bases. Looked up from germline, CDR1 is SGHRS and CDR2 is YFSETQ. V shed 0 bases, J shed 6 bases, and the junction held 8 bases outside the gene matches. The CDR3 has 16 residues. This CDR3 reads CASSLDRGQIYEKLFF. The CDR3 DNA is TGCGCCAGCAGCTTGGATCGGGGACAGATCTATGAAAAACTGTTTTTT.